This record covers a single TCR beta chain. The CDR3 has 14 amino acids. After removal of 4 bases from V and 6 bases from J, the junction contained 5 bases not matched to a gene. Germline values: CDR1 KGHSH, CDR2 LQKENI. Libraries were prepared by immunoSEQ multiplex PCR; TCRdb keeps only in-frame clonotypes and omits some of them. The sample yields about 240,000 clones, roughly 82% seen once. The data belong to a study of blood T cell repertoires in COVID-19. Study-wide context: Acute and convalescent COVID-19 samples came from the United States, Italy and Spain. PBMCs, B-cell-depleted T cells, or T cells provided the cDNA or gDNA that made up the material.

The specimen sequenced was peripheral blood. The clonotype was recovered from a man aged 80 or over with acute or convalescent COVID-19. J is TRBJ2-2 and V is TRBV18, with 7 bases that match TRBD2. CDR3 residues: CASSLGTMPGELFF. The CDR3 nucleotides are TGTGCCAGCTCACTTGGGACTATGCCCGGGGAGCTGTTTTTT.